The present T cell receptor beta chain was sequenced within a study of blood T cell repertoires in COVID-19. Across the whole study: In each case, the material was cDNA or gDNA derived from T cells, B-cell-depleted T cells, or PBMCs.

Per the study methods: Nucleated cell number was recorded as an estimate derived from reference gene primer amplification. Sequencing used immunoSEQ multiplex PCR; TCRdb keeps in-frame clones, though not all of them. D and trimming were read from the DNA, whereas the V and J calls and clone size are those reported in that table. The sample has under 200,000 clones; approximately 84% are singletons. This CDR3 is 12 amino acids long. Trimming shortened V by 2 bases and J by 4 bases, and 6 bases separated the two germline ends. Germline V lookup: CDR1 MNHEY, CDR2 SVGEGT. V and J are TRBV6-2 or TRBV6-3 and TRBJ2-7; weak D call: TRBD1 (6 bases). The sequence was obtained from an elderly woman with acute or convalescent COVID-19. Material: peripheral blood. Here the CDR3 reads CASSYQGYEQYF. The CDR3 DNA reads TGTGCCAGCAGTTACCAGGGGTACGAGCAGTACTTC.